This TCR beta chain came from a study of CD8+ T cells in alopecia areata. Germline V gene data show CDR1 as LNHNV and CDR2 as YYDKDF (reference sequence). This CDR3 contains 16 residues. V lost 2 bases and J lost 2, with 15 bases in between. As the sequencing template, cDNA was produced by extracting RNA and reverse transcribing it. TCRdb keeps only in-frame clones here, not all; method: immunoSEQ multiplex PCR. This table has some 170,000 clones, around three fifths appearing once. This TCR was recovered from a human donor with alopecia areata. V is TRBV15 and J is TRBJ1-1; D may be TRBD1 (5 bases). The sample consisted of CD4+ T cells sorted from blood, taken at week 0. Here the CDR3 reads CATSRSRLRDNTEAFF. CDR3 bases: TGTGCCACCAGCAGATCCCGTCTCCGGGACAACACTGAAGCTTTCTTT.